This TCR beta chain appears in the sequencing data of a study of T cells in Graves' hyperthyroidism and ophthalmopathy. Study-wide results and caveats: Before onset, by a median of approximately 6.8 months, the model predicted ophthalmopathy. Researchers found most expanded thyroid clonotypes above 0.001 in blood as well.

Turning to this clonotype: What it binds is not known.

This CDR3 region has 14 residues. CDR1 and CDR2 from the germline V gene are SGHNT and YYREEE (reference sequence). V gave up 4 bases and J gave up 4 bases, with 14 bases separating them. The CDR3 regions of TCR beta were amplified from RNA transcripts. HTBI primers drove first-round RT-PCR of the TCR CDR3. TCRdb reprocessed the multiplex PCR reads via MiXCR and lists one record per CDR3 protein. Among about 570,000 distinct CDR3 sequences listed, around 45% were seen once. The source material was peripheral blood or thyroid tissue (not recorded which). This TCR derives from an adult woman with Graves' disease, either hyperthyroidism or ophthalmopathy (not recorded which). This chain connects TRBV5-4 to TRBJ1-1; TRBD1 is a possible D gene (5 bases). This chain's CDR3 is CASSRWDLGTEAFF. CDR3 nucleotides: TGTGCCAGCAGCAGATGGGACCTGGGCACTGAAGCTTTCTTT.